The 4 T cell receptor beta chains below all came from one sample that was sequenced in a study of shared clonotypes between healthy human individuals. Using immunoSEQ multiplex PCR, the repertoire was profiled, and TCRdb retains in-frame clones only, with some absent. In the table there are 300,000 to 350,000 clones, around 70% of which are singletons. The specimen sequenced was memory CD4+ T cells sorted from blood. The subset is: CD45RA-negative fraction. The receptor set was obtained from a man younger than 40 in good health.

V gene TRBV15 combines with J gene TRBJ2-5, with D perhaps assigned TRBD1 or TRBD2 (6 bases each). Trimming shortened V by 5 bases and J by 1 base, and 14 bases separated the two germline ends. Looked up from germline, CDR1 is LNHNV and CDR2 is YYDKDF (reference sequence). The CDR3 loop spans 15 amino acids. In DNA, the CDR3 is TGTGCCACCAGCCAAGGGGGGTCTACCCAAGAGACCCAGTACTTC. Translating it yields CATSQGGSTQETQYF.

The chain recombines TRBV4-1 with TRBJ2-7; D tentatively reads TRBD1 or TRBD2 (5 bases each). Germline values: CDR1 MGHRA, CDR2 YSYEKL. This CDR3 has 14 residues. V was shortened by 6 bases and J by 1 base, with 13 bases between the two germline ends. The CDR3 here is CASSRGDGSYEQYF. The CDR3 nucleotides are TGCGCCAGCAGTCGAGGGGACGGGTCCTACGAGCAGTACTTC.

The DNA for the CDR3 is TGTGCCAGTAGTATCGGCGGCCAAATTCAAGAGACCCAGTACTTC. Protein product: CASSIGGQIQETQYF. This chain joins TRBV19 and TRBJ2-5, with D unresolved. Germline V CDR1 and CDR2: LNHDA, SQIVND (reference sequence). The CDR3 covers 15 residues. V shed 3 bases and J shed 2 bases, with 13 bases lying between them.

This rearrangement joins TRBV6-6 to TRBJ1-1; D unresolved. This CDR3 region has 13 residues. Germline V gene lookup returns CDR1 MNHNY and CDR2 SVGAGI (reference sequence). V lost 4 bases and J lost 3, with 9 bases in between. CDR3 amino acids: CASSSWEDTEAFF. CDR3 bases: TGTGCCAGCAGTTCGTGGGAGGACACTGAAGCTTTCTTT.